Listed below are T cell receptor beta chains from one sample, sequenced in a study of blood T cells in healthy people across ages. Each CDR3 protein is one row after TCRdb ran MiXCR on the 5' RACE reads. The sample contains 760,000 or so distinct CDR3 sequences, just under 25% of which appear only once. The sample was also reused in another study, on T cells of mothers and their children.

Sequenced sample: blood. Receptor source: a boy aged 5-17 years in good health. Both conserved end residues are part of each CDR3. A D gene is named only where the DNA matches it firmly. Rows may omit the clone size; those that give it use once, few, many or a size class.

>few|-|TRBV3-1
CASSQAGVEQETQYF
>few|TRBD2|TRBV20-1
CSARDFGRGGVDTQYF
>-|-|TRBV6-1
CASSPATGATNEKLFF
>-|-|TRBV10-3
CAISLANDSPYGYTF
>once|TRBD2|TRBV7-2
CTSSRTSGEAQETQYF
>few|TRBD2|TRBV5-5
CASSAPTSGKYEQYF
>few|-|TRBV11-3
CASSLVGPRDDEQYF
>few|TRBD1|TRBV3-1
CASRGQATGEQYF
>few|TRBD1|TRBV12-3/TRBV12-4
CASSLPGTGDGYTF
>few|-|TRBV7-3
CASSLGRGIGNEQFF
>-|-|TRBV20-1
CSARERYEQYF
>-|TRBD2|TRBV9
CASSAGTSGGYNEQFF
>few|-|TRBV7-9
CASSWGSTYEQYF
>few|TRBD2|TRBV6-2/TRBV6-3
CASRSLAVNTDTQYF
>-|-|TRBV6-1
CASSDFYGVTEAFF
>few|-|TRBV6-4
CASSQRRIERNTEAFF
>-|-|TRBV2
CASSEARELYNEQFF
>few|TRBD1|TRBV5-5
CASSWGQENTEAFF
>-|TRBD2|TRBV4-2
CASSDEGGRNAGELFF
>-|-|TRBV7-2
CASGGAVGDTQYF
>few|-|TRBV12-5
CASGPAGATEAFF
>few|-|TRBV9
CASSVGGSGEETQYF
>-|-|TRBV5-1
CASSLDDTYEQYF
>-|-|TRBV2
CASRGRRETQYF
>-|TRBD1|TRBV7-6
CASSLAGGHSPLHF
>-|-|TRBV11-2
CASSLGTAASPGELFF
>-|-|TRBV29-1
CSVETDRPYEQYF
>few|-|TRBV7-6
CASSLASFQTGGNTEAFF
>-|-|TRBV7-2
CASSLRTHLGPETQYF
>-|TRBD1|TRBV13
CASTLTGVEAFF
>-|TRBD2|TRBV7-9
CASSLGRGEYNEQFF
>many|-|TRBV27
CASSFRGPGNEQFF
>few|TRBD1|TRBV4-2
CASSHATRDSPNNEQFF
>few|-|TRBV29-1
CSVLGYEQYF
>-|-|TRBV4-3
CASSQDKTGSYEQYF
>-|-|TRBV7-9
CASSPTSSFQETQYF
>few|TRBD2|TRBV6-5
CASTNGGETQYF
>-|-|TRBV12-5
CASGLRGTYEQYF
>-|TRBD1|TRBV28
CASTRRQGGDGYTF
>few|TRBD2|TRBV5-5
CASSASGRSYNEQFF
>few|TRBD1|TRBV29-1
CSVVGDRGSYEQYF
>few|-|TRBV20-1
CSARDWYNSPLHF
>few|-|TRBV29-1
CSVGQSGGPLRSYEQYF
>few|TRBD1|TRBV5-5
CASSAGQGALEQYF
>few|-|TRBV6-2/TRBV6-3
CASSPGVSDQETQYF
>-|-|TRBV4-3
CASSQDRYSSYEQYF
>few|-|TRBV4-3
CASSQDRTINQPQHF
>-|TRBD2|TRBV3-1
CASQLAGEETQYF
>few|-|TRBV18
CASSPRDKNYEQYF
>few|TRBD1|TRBV15
CATSTALGQTYEQYF
>-|-|TRBV18
CAGSRGETQYF